The clone carrying this T cell receptor beta chain was seen only a few times. Some clones are missing from TCRdb's copy, which holds only in-frame ones; the method was immunoSEQ multiplex PCR. Here the sample spans about 730,000 clones, around 77% being singletons. This sample is drawn from a study of shared clonotypes between healthy human individuals. The V end lost 4 bases, the J end lost 1 base, and 14 bases lay between the germline ends. The CDR3 is 16 residues long. Sequencing was performed on memory CD4+ T cells sorted from blood. Subset given: CD45RA-negative fraction. This receptor was identified in a woman aged 25 to 39 in good health. The rearrangement uses TRBV6-7 and TRBJ2-1, with D maybe TRBD2 (6 bases). TRBV6-7 is designated an ORF whose function remains uncertain. The DNA for the CDR3 is TGTGCCAGCAGTTTACTAGGCGGGGCTTCCTACAATGAGCAGTTCTTC. Translation: CASSLLGGASYNEQFF.